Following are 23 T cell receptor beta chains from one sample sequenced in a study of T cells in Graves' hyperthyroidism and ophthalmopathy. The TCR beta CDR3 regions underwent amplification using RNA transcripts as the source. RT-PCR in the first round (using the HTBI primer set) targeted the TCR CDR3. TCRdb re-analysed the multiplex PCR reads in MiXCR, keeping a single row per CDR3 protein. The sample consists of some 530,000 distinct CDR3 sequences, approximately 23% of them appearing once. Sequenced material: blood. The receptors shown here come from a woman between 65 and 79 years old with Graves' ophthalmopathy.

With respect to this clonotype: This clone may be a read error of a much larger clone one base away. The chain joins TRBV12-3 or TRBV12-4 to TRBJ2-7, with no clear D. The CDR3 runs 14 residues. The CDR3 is CASLGTDPSCEQYF. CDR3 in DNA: TGTGCCAGCCTGGGAACAGATCCTTCCTGCGAGCAGTACTTC.

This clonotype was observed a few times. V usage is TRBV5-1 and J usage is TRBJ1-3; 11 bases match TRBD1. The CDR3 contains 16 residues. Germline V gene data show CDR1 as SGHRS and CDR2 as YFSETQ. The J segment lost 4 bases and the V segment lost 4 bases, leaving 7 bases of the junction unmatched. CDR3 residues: CASSPGQGAEGNTIYF. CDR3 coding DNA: TGCGCCAGCAGCCCAGGACAGGGGGCGGAAGGAAACACCATATATTTT.

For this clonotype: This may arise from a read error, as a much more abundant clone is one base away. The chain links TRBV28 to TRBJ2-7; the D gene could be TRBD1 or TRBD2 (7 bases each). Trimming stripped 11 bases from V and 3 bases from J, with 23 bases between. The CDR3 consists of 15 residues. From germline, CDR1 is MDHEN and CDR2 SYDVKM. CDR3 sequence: CACTSGGGQDYEQYF. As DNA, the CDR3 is TGTGCCTGCACCTCAGGGGGGGGTCAGGACTACGAGCAGTACTTC.

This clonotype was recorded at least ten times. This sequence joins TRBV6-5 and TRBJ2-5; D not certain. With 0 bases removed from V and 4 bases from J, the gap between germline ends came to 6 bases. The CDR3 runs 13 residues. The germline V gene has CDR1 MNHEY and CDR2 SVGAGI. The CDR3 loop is CASSYSGPETQYF. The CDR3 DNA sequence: TGTGCCAGCAGTTACTCTGGTCCAGAGACCCAGTACTTC.

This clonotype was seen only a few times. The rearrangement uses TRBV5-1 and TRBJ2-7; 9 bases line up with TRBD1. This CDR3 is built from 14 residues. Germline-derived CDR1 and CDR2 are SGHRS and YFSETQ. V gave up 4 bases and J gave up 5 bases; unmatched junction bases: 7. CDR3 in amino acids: CASSRDRAVHEQYF. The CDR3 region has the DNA TGCGCCAGCAGCAGGGACAGGGCGGTCCACGAGCAGTACTTC.

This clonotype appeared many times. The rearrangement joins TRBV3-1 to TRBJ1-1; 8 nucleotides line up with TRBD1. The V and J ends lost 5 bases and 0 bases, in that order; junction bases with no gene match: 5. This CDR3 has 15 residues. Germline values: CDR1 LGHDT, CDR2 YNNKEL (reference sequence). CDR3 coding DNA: TGTGCCAGCAGCAGCCGACAGGGGATGAACACTGAAGCTTTCTTT. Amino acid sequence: CASSSRQGMNTEAFF.

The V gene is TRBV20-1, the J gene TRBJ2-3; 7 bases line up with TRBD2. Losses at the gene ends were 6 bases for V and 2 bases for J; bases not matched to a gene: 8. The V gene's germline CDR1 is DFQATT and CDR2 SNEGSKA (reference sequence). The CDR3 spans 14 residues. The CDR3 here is CSAGRGVYTDTQYF. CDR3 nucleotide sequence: TGCAGTGCAGGACGGGGGGTCTACACAGATACGCAGTATTTT.

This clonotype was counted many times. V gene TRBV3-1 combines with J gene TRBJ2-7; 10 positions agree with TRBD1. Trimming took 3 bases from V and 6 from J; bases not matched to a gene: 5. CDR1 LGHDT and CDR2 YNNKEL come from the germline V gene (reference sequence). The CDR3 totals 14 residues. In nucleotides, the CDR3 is TGTGCCAGCAGCCAGATGACAGGGGGCCTCGAGCAGTACTTC. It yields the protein CASSQMTGGLEQYF.

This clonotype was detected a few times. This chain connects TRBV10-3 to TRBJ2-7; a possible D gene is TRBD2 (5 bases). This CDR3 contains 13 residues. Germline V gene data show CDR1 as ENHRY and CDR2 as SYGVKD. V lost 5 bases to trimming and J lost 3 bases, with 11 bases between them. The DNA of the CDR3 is TGTGCCATCAGTCCCCGGACTGGCTACGAGCAGTACTTC. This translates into CAISPRTGYEQYF.

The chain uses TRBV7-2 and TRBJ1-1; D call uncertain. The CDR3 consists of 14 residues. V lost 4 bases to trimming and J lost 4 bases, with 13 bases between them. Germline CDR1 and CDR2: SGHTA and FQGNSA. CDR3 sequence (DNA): TGTGCCAGCAGCTCTACCGGGAGGGCCACTGAAGCTTTCTTT. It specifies CASSSTGRATEAFF.

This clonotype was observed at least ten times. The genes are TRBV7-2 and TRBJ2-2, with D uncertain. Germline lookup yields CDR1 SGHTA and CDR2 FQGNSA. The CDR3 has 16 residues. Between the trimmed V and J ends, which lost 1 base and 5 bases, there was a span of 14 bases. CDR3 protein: CASSLGVGPRTGELFF. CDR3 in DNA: TGTGCCAGCAGCTTAGGGGTGGGCCCCCGGACCGGGGAGCTGTTTTTT.

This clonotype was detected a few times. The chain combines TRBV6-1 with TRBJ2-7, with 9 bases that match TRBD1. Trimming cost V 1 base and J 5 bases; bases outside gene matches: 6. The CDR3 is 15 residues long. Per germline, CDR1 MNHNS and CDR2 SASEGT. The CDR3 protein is CASSEVGTGHDEQYF. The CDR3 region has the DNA TGTGCCAGCAGTGAAGTAGGGACAGGGCACGACGAGCAGTACTTC.

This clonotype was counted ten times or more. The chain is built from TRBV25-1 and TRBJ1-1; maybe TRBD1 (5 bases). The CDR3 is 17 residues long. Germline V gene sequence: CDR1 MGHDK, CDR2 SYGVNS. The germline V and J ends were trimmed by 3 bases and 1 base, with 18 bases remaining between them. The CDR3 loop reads CASSDSGLGRQNTEAFF. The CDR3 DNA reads TGTGCCAGCAGTGACAGCGGGTTGGGACGGCAGAACACTGAAGCTTTCTTT. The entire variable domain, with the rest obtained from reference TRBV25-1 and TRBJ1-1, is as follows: EADIYQTPRYLVIGTGKKITLECSQTMGHDKMYWYQQDPGMELHLIHYSYGVNSTEKGDLSSESTVSRIRTEHFPLTLESARPSHTSQYLCASSDSGLGRQNTEAFFGQGTRLTVV.

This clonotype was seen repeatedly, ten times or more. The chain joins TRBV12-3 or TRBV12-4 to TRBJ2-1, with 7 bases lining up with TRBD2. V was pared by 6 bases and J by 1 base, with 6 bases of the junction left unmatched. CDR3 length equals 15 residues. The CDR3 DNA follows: TGTGCCAGCAGCAAGAGCGGGAAGTCCTACAATGAGCAGTTCTTC. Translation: CASSKSGKSYNEQFF.

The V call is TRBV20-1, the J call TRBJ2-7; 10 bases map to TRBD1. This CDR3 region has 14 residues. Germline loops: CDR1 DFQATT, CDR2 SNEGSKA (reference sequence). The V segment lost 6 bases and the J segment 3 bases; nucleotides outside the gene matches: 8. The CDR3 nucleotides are TGCAGTGCAGAGGTGGGGACAGGGGACTACGAGCAGTACTTC. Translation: CSAEVGTGDYEQYF.

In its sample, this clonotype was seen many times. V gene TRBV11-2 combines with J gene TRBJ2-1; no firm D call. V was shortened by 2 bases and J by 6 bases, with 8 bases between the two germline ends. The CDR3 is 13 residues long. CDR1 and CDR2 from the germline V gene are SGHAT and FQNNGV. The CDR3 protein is CASSLPSSNEQFF. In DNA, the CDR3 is TGTGCCAGCAGCTTACCCTCGAGCAATGAGCAGTTCTTC.

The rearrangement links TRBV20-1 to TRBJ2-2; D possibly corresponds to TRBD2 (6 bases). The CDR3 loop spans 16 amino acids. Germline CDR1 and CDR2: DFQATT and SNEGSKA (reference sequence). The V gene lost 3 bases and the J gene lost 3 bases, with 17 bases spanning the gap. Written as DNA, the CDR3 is TGCAGTGCTAGGCTAGCGACACCAGACGACACCGGGGAGCTGTTTTTT. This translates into CSARLATPDDTGELFF.

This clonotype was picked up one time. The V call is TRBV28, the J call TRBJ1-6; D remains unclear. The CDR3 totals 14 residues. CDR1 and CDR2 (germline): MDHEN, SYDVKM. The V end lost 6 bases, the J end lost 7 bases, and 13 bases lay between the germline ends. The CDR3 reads CASSQGQKNSPLHF. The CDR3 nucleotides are TGTGCCAGCAGCCAAGGTCAGAAAAATTCACCCCTCCACTTT.

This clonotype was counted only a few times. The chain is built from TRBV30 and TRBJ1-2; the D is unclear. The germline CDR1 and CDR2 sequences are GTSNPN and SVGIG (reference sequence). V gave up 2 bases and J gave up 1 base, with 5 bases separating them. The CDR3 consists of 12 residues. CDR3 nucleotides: TGTGCCTGGAGTATCATTAACTATGGCTACACCTTC. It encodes CAWSIINYGYTF.

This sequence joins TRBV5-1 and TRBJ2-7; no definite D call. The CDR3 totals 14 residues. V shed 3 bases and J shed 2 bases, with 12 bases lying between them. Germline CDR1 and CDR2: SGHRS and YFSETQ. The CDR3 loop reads CASSSFAGPYEQYF. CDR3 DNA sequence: TGCGCCAGCAGCTCCTTTGCTGGGCCCTACGAGCAGTACTTC.

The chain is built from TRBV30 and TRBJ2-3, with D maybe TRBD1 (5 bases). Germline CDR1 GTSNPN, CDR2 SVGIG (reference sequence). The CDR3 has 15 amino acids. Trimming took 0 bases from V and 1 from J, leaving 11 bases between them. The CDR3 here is CAWSVRGRGTDTQYF. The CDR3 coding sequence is TGTGCCTGGAGTGTACGAGGCAGGGGCACAGATACGCAGTATTTT.

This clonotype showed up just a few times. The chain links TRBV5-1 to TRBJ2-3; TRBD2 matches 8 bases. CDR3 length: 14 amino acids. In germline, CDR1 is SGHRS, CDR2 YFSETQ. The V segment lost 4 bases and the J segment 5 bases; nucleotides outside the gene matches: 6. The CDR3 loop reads CASSQLTSEDTQYF. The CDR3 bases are TGCGCCAGCAGCCAGCTGACTAGCGAAGATACGCAGTATTTT.

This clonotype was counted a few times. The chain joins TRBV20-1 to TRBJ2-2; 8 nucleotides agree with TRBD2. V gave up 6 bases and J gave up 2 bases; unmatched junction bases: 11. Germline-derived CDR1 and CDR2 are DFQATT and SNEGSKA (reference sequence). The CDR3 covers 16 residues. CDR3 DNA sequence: TGCAGTGCCGATCCGGGACTAGGACCTAACACCGGGGAGCTGTTTTTT. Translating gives CSADPGLGPNTGELFF.